This TCR beta chain was documented in a study of shared T cell receptors in the human thymus. The ends lost 1 base at V and 5 bases at J; junction bases unmatched: 2. This CDR3 has 15 amino acids. The germline V gene has CDR1 SGDLS and CDR2 YYNGEE. Sequencing used immunoSEQ multiplex PCR; TCRdb keeps in-frame clones, though not all of them. Here the sample spans 630,000 or so clones, around 87% being singletons. This sample was shared with a second study, whose subject was human thymus T cells. Turning to that study: Donation came from healthy Finnish infants having corrective surgery for congenital heart defects. From resections taken during corrective heart surgery, the thymus tissue was obtained. Related research described strongly overlapping thymic repertoires in unrelated people.

This receptor was identified in a boy under two years old with a congenital heart defect. Sequenced sample: thymocytes. The chain recombines TRBV9 with TRBJ2-1, with 11 nucleotides matching TRBD2. CDR3 region: CASSVTSGGHNEQFF. CDR3 nucleotide sequence: TGTGCCAGCAGCGTAACTAGCGGGGGCCACAATGAGCAGTTCTTC.